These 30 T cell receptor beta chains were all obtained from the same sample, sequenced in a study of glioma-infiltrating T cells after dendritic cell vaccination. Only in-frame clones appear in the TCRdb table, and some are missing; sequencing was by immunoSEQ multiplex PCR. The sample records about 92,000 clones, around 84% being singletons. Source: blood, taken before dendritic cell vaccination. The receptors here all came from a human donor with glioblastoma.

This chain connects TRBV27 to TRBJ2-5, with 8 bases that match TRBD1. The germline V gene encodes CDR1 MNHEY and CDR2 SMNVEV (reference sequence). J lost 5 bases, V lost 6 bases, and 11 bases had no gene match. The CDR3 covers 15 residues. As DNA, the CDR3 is TGTGCCAGCAGCACGACAGGGGACGGTAGGGAGACCCAGTACTTC. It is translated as CASSTTGDGRETQYF.

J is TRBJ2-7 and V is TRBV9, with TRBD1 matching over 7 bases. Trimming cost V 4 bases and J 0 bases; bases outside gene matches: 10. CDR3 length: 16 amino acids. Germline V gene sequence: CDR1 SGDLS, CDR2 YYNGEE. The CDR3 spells CASSRDSQLSSYEQYF. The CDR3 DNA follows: TGTGCCAGCAGCCGGGACAGTCAGTTGAGCTCCTACGAGCAGTACTTC.

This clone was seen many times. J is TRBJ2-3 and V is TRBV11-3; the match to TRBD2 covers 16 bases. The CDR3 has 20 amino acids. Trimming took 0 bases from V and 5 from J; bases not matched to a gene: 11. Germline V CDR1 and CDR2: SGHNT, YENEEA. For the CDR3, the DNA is TGTGCCAGCAGCTTAGAAGACACCGGGACTAGCGGGGGGGCGATAGATACGCAGTATTTT. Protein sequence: CASSLEDTGTSGGAIDTQYF.

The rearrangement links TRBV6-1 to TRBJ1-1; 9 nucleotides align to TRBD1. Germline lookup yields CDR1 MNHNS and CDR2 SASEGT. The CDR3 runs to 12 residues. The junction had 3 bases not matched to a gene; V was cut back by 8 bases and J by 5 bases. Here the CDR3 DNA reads TGTGCCAGCCGGGACAGGGTAACTGAAGCTTTCTTT. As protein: CASRDRVTEAFF.

Written as DNA, the CDR3 is TGTGCCAGCAGTGGCGGGACTTTCTCCTACAATGAGCAGTTCTTC. Protein: CASSGGTFSYNEQFF. V is TRBV5-4 and J is TRBJ2-1; D perhaps matches TRBD2 (6 bases). This CDR3 contains 15 residues. Germline V lookup: CDR1 SGHNT, CDR2 YYREEE (reference sequence). V lost 5 bases and J 0 bases, leaving 12 bases between the germline ends.

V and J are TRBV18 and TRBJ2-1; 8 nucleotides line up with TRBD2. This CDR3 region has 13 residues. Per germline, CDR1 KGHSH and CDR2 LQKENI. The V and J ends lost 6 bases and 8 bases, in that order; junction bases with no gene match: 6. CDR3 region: CASSQGLVDEQFF. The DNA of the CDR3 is TGTGCCAGCTCCCAGGGACTAGTAGATGAGCAGTTCTTC.

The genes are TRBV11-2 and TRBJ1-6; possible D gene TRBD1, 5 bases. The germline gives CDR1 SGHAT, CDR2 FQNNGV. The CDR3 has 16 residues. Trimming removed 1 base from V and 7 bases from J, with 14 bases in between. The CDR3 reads CASSLGGRVPNSPLHF. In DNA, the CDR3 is TGTGCCAGCAGCTTAGGGGGCAGAGTCCCCAATTCACCCCTCCACTTT.

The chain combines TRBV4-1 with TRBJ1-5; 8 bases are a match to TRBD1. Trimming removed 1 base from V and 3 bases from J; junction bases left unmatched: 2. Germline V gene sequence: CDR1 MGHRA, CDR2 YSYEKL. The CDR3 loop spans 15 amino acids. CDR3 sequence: CASSQGTGINQPQHF. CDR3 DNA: TGCGCCAGCAGCCAAGGGACAGGGATCAATCAGCCCCAGCATTTT.

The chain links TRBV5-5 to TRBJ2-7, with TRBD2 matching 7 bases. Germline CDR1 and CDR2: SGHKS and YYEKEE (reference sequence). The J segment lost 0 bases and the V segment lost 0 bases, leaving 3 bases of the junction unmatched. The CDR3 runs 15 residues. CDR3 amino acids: CASSLVLAGSYEQYF. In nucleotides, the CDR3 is TGTGCCAGCAGCTTGGTTTTAGCGGGCTCCTACGAGCAGTACTTC.

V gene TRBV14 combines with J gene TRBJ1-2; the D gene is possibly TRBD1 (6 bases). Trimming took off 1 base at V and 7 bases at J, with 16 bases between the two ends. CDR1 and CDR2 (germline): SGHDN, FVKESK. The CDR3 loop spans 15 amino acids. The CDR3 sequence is CASSQAKTGVSGYTF. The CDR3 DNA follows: TGTGCCAGCAGCCAAGCGAAGACAGGAGTTTCTGGCTACACCTTC. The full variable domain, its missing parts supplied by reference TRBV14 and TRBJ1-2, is EAGVTQFPSHSVIEKGQTVTLRCDPISGHDNLYWYRRVMGKEIKFLLHFVKESKQDESGMPNNRFLAERTGGTYSTLKVQPAELEDSGVYFCASSQAKTGVSGYTFGSGTRLTVV.

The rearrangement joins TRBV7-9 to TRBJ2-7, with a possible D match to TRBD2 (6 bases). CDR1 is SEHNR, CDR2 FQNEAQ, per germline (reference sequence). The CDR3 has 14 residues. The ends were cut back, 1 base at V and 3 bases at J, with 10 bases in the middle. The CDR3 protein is CASSLGWGVYEQYF. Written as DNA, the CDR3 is TGTGCCAGCAGCTTAGGGTGGGGGGTCTACGAGCAGTACTTC. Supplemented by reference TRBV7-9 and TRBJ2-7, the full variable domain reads DTGVSQNPRHKITKRGQNVTFRCDPISEHNRLYWYRQTLGQGPEFLTYFQNEAQLEKSRLLSDRFSAERPKGSFSTLEIQRTEQGDSAMYLCASSLGWGVYEQYFGPGTRLTVT.

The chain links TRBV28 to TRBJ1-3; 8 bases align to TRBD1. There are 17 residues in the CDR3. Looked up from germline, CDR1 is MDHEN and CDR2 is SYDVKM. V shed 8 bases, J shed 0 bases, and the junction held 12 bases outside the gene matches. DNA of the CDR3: TGTGCCAGCGGGAAACGGACAGGGCGATTCTCTGGAAACACCATATATTTT. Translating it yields CASGKRTGRFSGNTIYF.

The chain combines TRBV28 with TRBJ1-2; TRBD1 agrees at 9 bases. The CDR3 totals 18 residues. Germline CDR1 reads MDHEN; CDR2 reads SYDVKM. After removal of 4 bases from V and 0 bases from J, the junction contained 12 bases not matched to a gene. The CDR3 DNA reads TGTGCCAGCAGTTCCTTTGGGACAGGGCTAGGGGCTAACTATGGCTACACCTTC. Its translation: CASSSFGTGLGANYGYTF.

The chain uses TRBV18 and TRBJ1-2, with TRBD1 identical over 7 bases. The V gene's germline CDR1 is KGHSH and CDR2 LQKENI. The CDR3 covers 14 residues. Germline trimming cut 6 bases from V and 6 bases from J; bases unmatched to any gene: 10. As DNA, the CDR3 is TGTGCCAGCTCTGGGGGATCAGGGGGAGATGGCTACACCTTC. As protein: CASSGGSGGDGYTF.

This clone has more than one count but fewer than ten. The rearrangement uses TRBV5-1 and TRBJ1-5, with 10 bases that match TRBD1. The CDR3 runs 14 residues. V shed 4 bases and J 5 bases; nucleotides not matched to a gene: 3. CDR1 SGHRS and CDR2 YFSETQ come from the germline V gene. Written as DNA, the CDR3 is TGCGCCAGCAGCACCGGGACAGGGGATCAGCCCCAGCATTTT. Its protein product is CASSTGTGDQPQHF.

The CDR3 DNA is TGCGCCAGCAGTCGGACATCCGGGGAGACCCAGTACTTC. Residues: CASSRTSGETQYF. The chain joins TRBV4-1 to TRBJ2-5, with TRBD1 as a possible D gene (5 bases). Germline assignment: CDR1 MGHRA and CDR2 YSYEKL. V was clipped by 6 bases and J by 5 bases, with 13 bases between them. The CDR3 extends over 13 amino acids.

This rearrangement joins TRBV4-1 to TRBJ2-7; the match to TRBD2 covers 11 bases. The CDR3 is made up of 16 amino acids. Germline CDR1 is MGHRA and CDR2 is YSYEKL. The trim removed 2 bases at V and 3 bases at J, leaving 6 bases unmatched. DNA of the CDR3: TGCGCCAGCAGCCAAATTAGCGGGGGGGAATTCTACGAGCAGTACTTC. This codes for CASSQISGGEFYEQYF.

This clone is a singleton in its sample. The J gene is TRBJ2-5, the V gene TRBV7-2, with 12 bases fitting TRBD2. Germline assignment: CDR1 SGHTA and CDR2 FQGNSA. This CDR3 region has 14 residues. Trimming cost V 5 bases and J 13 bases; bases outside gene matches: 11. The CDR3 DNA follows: TGTGCCAGCAGCCCACAAGGACTAGCGGGGACCTTGTACTTC. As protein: CASSPQGLAGTLYF. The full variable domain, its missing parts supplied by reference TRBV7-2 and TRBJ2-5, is GAGVSQSPSNKVTEKGKDVELRCDPISGHTALYWYRQSLGQGLEFLIYFQGNSAPDKSGLPSDRFSAERTGGSVSTLTIQRTQQEDSAVYLCASSPQGLAGTLYFGPGTRLLVL.

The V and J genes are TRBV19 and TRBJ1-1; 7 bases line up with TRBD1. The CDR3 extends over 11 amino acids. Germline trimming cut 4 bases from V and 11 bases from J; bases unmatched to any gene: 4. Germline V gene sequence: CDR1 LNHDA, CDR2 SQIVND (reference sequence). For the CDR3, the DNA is TGTGCCAGTAGTAACAGGGACAGTGCTTTCTTT. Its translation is CASSNRDSAFF.

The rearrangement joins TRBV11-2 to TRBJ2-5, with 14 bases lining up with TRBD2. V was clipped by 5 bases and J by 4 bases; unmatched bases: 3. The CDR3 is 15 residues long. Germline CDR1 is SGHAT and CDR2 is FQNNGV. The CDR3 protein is CASSQGLAGVETQYF. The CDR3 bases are TGTGCCAGCAGCCAGGGACTAGCGGGAGTAGAGACCCAGTACTTC. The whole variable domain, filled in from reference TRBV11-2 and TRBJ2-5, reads EAGVAQSPRYKIIEKRQSVAFWCNPISGHATLYWYQQILGQGPKLLIQFQNNGVVDDSQLPKDRFSAERLKGVDSTLKIQPAKLEDSAVYLCASSQGLAGVETQYFGPGTRLLVL.

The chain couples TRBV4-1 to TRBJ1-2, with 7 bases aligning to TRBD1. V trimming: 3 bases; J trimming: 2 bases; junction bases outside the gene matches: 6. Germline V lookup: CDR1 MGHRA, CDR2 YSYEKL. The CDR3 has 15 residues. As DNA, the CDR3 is TGCGCCAGCAGCCACCGGACAGGAACCAACTATGGCTACACCTTC. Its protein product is CASSHRTGTNYGYTF.

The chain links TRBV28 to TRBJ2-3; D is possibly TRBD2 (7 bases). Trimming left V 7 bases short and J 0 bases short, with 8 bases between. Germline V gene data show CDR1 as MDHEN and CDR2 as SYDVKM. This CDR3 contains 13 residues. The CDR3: CASTGGSTDTQYF. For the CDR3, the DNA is TGTGCCAGCACGGGGGGCAGCACAGATACGCAGTATTTT.

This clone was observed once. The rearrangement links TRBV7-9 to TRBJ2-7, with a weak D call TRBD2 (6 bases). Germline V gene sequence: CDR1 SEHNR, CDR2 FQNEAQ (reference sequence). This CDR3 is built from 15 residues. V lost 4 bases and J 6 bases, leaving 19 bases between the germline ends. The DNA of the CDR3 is TGTGCCAGCAGCTCGTCGGGGGTGGGCCAGGGCGAGCAGTACTTC. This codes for CASSSSGVGQGEQYF.

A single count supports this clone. In DNA, the CDR3 is TGTGCCAGCAGTCTATCCCCCGGGACAGTTAAAGAGACCCAGTACTTC. It translates to CASSLSPGTVKETQYF. V and J are TRBV28 and TRBJ2-5; 7 nucleotides agree with TRBD1. The CDR3 is 16 residues long. From germline, CDR1 is MDHEN and CDR2 SYDVKM. J was trimmed by 3 bases and V by 5 bases; bases with no gene match: 12.

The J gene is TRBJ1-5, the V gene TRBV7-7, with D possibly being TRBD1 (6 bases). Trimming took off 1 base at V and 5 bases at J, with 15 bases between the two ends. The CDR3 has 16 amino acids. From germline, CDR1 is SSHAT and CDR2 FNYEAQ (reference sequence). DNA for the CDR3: TGTGCCAGCAGCTTAGTAGGGGGGGGTCTCTATCAGCCCCAGCATTTT. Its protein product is CASSLVGGGLYQPQHF.

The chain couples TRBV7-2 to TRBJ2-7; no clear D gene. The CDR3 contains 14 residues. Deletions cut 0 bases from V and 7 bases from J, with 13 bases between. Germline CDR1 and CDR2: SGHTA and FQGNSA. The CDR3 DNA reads TGTGCCAGCAGCTTAGCCACCACCGCTCGGGAGCAGTACTTC. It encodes CASSLATTAREQYF.

CDR3 protein: CASTTLGTVSKNIQYF. DNA of the CDR3: TGTGCCAGTACCACCCTCGGGACAGTTTCCAAAAACATTCAGTACTTC. This chain links TRBV19 with TRBJ2-4, with 7 bases that match TRBD1. CDR1 LNHDA and CDR2 SQIVND come from the germline V gene (reference sequence). The CDR3 runs to 16 residues. J gave up 2 bases and V 7 bases, and 11 bases lay outside the gene matches.

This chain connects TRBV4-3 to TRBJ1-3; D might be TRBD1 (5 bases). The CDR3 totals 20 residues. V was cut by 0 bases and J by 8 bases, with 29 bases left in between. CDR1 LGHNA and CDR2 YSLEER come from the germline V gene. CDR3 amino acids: CASSQDSFPGSGQGLDTIYF. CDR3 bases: TGCGCCAGCAGCCAAGACAGTTTCCCGGGGAGCGGGCAGGGTTTAGACACCATATATTTT.

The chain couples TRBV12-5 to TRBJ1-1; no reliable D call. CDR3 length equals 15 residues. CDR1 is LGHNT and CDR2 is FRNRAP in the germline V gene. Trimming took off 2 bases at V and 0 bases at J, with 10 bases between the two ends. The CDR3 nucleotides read TGTGCTAGTGGTTTGATAGAAGTTATGAACACTGAAGCTTTCTTT. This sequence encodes CASGLIEVMNTEAFF.

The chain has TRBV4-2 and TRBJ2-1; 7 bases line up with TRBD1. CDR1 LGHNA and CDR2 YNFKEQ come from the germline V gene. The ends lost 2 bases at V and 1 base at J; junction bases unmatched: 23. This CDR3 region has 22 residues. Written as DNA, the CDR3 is TGTGCCAGCAGCCAATTCGACGAAGCTCGGATACAAGGGGGCGATTCCTACAATGAGCAGTTCTTC. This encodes CASSQFDEARIQGGDSYNEQFF.